These 30 T cell receptor beta chains share one sample of origin, sequenced in a study of cytomegalovirus exposure and HLA in healthy donors. Researchers ran the PCR with 60 Vbeta and 13 Jbeta primers. The protocol was immunoSEQ multiplex PCR, while the TCRdb copy is restricted to in-frame clones and leaves out a portion. Here the sample table reports some 120,000 clones. The sequenced sample consisted of PBMCs. The receptor source for this set is a man aged 35 to 55 in good health and CMV-seronegative.

The J gene is TRBJ1-2, the V gene TRBV4-1; D is perhaps TRBD1 (6 bases). The V gene lost 7 bases and the J gene lost 4 bases, with 25 bases spanning the gap. This CDR3 contains 17 residues. From germline, CDR1 is MGHRA and CDR2 YSYEKL. For the CDR3, the DNA is TGCGCCAGCACCAACCAATGGGCCAGGGGACCATCCTATGGCTACACCTTC. This codes for CASTNQWARGPSYGYTF.

The rearrangement uses TRBV4-1 and TRBJ2-7; 11 nucleotides line up with TRBD1. Germline CDR1 reads MGHRA; CDR2 reads YSYEKL. V trimming: 4 bases; J trimming: 6 bases; junction bases outside the gene matches: 5. This CDR3 has 14 amino acids. The CDR3 bases are TGCGCCAGCAGCCTGGACAGGGGGCTGGGCGAGCAGTACTTC. Translating gives CASSLDRGLGEQYF.

The chain has TRBV2 and TRBJ1-1; unclear D gene. The CDR3 totals 11 residues. V was shortened by 4 bases and J by 7 bases, with 7 bases between the two germline ends. Germline CDR1 reads SNHLY; CDR2 reads FYNNEI. Written as DNA, the CDR3 is TGTGCCAGCAGTGTAGCCAGTGAAGCTTTCTTT. Amino acids: CASSVASEAFF.

The CDR3 DNA reads TGTGCCAGCAGTTTACCCGGGCAGGGGAAGCGCAGCAATCAGCCCCAGCATTTT. This sequence encodes CASSLPGQGKRSNQPQHF. The chain is built from TRBV27 and TRBJ1-5; tentative D call: TRBD1 (6 bases). CDR1 is MNHEY, CDR2 SMNVEV, per germline (reference sequence). The CDR3 loop spans 18 amino acids. V was pared by 2 bases and J by 1 base, with 18 bases between.

In DNA, the CDR3 is TGTGCCTGGAGTGTCCCCTCAGGGTATGAAAAACTGTTTTTT. Protein: CAWSVPSGYEKLFF. The chain joins TRBV30 to TRBJ1-4; possibly TRBD1 for D (5 bases). This CDR3 comprises 14 residues. Trimming removed 0 bases at V and 6 bases at J, with 11 bases between. Germline V gives CDR1 GTSNPN, CDR2 SVGIG (reference sequence).

V usage is TRBV7-8 and J usage is TRBJ1-5; D is uncertain. V gave up 5 bases and J gave up 11 bases, with 19 bases separating them. Germline CDR1 SGHVS, CDR2 FQNEAQ. The CDR3 has 14 residues. The CDR3 coding sequence is TGTGCCAGCAGCCCTCCCCCCGACACATCCTCCCAGCATTTT. The encoded protein is CASSPPPDTSSQHF.

The chain employs TRBV10-3 and TRBJ2-7, with D possibly matching TRBD2 (6 bases). The CDR3 loop spans 11 amino acids. V shed 0 bases and J shed 9 bases, with 6 bases lying between them. The germline V gene encodes CDR1 ENHRY and CDR2 SYGVKD. Written as DNA, the CDR3 is TGTGCCATCAGTGAGTCAGCGGGGCAGTACTTC. Translating it yields CAISESAGQYF.

V and J are TRBV9 and TRBJ2-5; 15 nucleotides line up with TRBD2. Unmatched junction bases numbered 9, after V lost 4 bases and J lost 11 bases. The CDR3 runs to 15 residues. The germline gives CDR1 SGDLS, CDR2 YYNGEE. The CDR3 DNA reads as TGTGCCAGCAGCCCCGGGACTAGCGGGAGGAGGGTGCAGTACTTC. Its translation: CASSPGTSGRRVQYF. The variable domain in full, with the rest retrieved from reference TRBV9 and TRBJ2-5, is DSGVTQTPKHLITATGQRVTLRCSPRSGDLSVYWYQQSLDQGLQFLIQYYNGEERAKGNILERFSAQQFPDLHSELNLSSLELGDSALYFCASSPGTSGRRVQYFGPGTRLLVL.

As for this clone: Mismatch with germline at one junction end may stem from a read error. The chain recombines TRBV2 with TRBJ2-7, with 7 bases identical to TRBD1. Germline CDR1 SNHLY, CDR2 FYNNEI. There are 12 residues in the CDR3. CDR3 amino acids: CASIPDRHEQCF. The CDR3, as DNA: TGTGCCAGCATCCCGGACAGGCACGAGCAGTGCTTC.

The chain is built from TRBV9 and TRBJ2-2, with D perhaps TRBD2 (5 bases). CDR1 is SGDLS, CDR2 YYNGEE, per germline. Trimming pared 0 bases from V and 7 bases from J, leaving 13 bases between. CDR3 length: 15 residues. The CDR3 bases are TGTGCCAGCAGCGTAGAGAAGAGCGGTGGCGGGGAGCTGTTTTTT. Protein sequence: CASSVEKSGGGELFF. The full variable domain, completed using reference TRBV9 and TRBJ2-2, is DSGVTQTPKHLITATGQRVTLRCSPRSGDLSVYWYQQSLDQGLQFLIQYYNGEERAKGNILERFSAQQFPDLHSELNLSSLELGDSALYFCASSVEKSGGGELFFGEGSRLTVL.

The chain joins TRBV11-3 to TRBJ2-5, with TRBD2 identical over 11 bases. The trim removed 1 base at V and 2 bases at J, leaving 0 bases unmatched. The CDR3 length is 15 residues. From germline, CDR1 is SGHNT and CDR2 YENEEA. CDR3 bases: TGTGCCAGCAGCTTAGGACTAGCGGGGCAAGAGACCCAGTACTTC. Protein sequence: CASSLGLAGQETQYF.

J is TRBJ2-7 and V is TRBV11-2, with TRBD2 identical over 8 bases. CDR3 length: 13 residues. V trimming: 7 bases; J trimming: 6 bases; junction bases outside the gene matches: 8. Per the germline V gene, CDR1 is SGHAT and CDR2 is FQNNGV. CDR3 region: CASNPAGASEQYF. DNA for the CDR3: TGTGCCAGCAACCCAGCGGGAGCTAGCGAGCAGTACTTC.

The V and J genes are TRBV27 and TRBJ2-7; a weak D match, TRBD1 (6 bases). CDR3 size: 14 residues. Germline CDR1 MNHEY, CDR2 SMNVEV (reference sequence). Trimming shortened V by 6 bases and J by 0 bases, and 12 bases separated the two germline ends. CDR3 loop: CASSQGDNSYEQYF. CDR3 DNA: TGTGCCAGCAGCCAAGGGGACAACTCCTACGAGCAGTACTTC.

V gene TRBV29-1 combines with J gene TRBJ2-2; 7 bases agree with TRBD2. Looked up from germline, CDR1 is SQVTM and CDR2 is ANQGSEA. This CDR3 is built from 14 residues. The trim removed 3 bases at V and 1 base at J, leaving 2 bases unmatched. In DNA, the CDR3 is TGCAGCGTTGAGGCTAGCGGGAACACCGGGGAGCTGTTTTTT. Its protein product is CSVEASGNTGELFF.

The chain uses TRBV5-4 and TRBJ2-7; TRBD1 matches 7 bases. This CDR3 has 14 amino acids. Germline V CDR1 and CDR2: SGHNT, YYREEE (reference sequence). V gave up 0 bases and J gave up 3 bases; unmatched junction bases: 3. The chain's CDR3 is CASSLGGGDYEQYF. In nucleotides, the CDR3 is TGTGCCAGCAGCTTGGGAGGGGGCGACTACGAGCAGTACTTC.

The rearrangement uses TRBV7-2 and TRBJ2-2; a weak D match, TRBD1 (6 bases). V was cut by 5 bases and J by 4 bases, with 14 bases left in between. The CDR3 runs to 15 residues. Germline V lookup: CDR1 SGHTA, CDR2 FQGNSA. CDR3 coding DNA: TGTGCCAGCAGCCCCTTAACAGGGAGCACCGGGGAGCTGTTTTTT. This codes for CASSPLTGSTGELFF. The whole variable domain, remainder taken from reference TRBV7-2 and TRBJ2-2, is GAGVSQSPSNKVTEKGKDVELRCDPISGHTALYWYRQSLGQGLEFLIYFQGNSAPDKSGLPSDRFSAERTGGSVSTLTIQRTQQEDSAVYLCASSPLTGSTGELFFGEGSRLTVL.

The CDR3 sequence is CASSTGLVAMVDTQYF. The CDR3 nucleotides are TGTGCCAGCTCAACCGGACTAGTGGCCATGGTAGATACGCAGTATTTT. J is TRBJ2-3 and V is TRBV18; TRBD2 agrees at 7 bases. Losses at the gene ends were 5 bases for V and 5 bases for J; bases not matched to a gene: 13. Per the germline V gene, CDR1 is KGHSH and CDR2 is LQKENI. The CDR3 totals 16 residues. The whole variable domain, filled in from reference TRBV18 and TRBJ2-3, reads NAGVMQNPRHLVRRRGQEARLRCSPMKGHSHVYWYRQLPEEGLKFMVYLQKENIIDESGMPKERFSAEFPKEGPSILRIQQVVRGDSAAYFCASSTGLVAMVDTQYFGPGTRLTVL.

This chain joins TRBV7-8 and TRBJ1-3; D unresolved. Looked up from germline, CDR1 is SGHVS and CDR2 is FQNEAQ. The CDR3 is made up of 14 amino acids. V gave up 4 bases and J gave up 0 bases, with 7 bases separating them. The CDR3 nucleotides are TGTGCCAGCAGCTCAGGAACCTCTGGAAACACCATATATTTT. Encoded protein: CASSSGTSGNTIYF.

The V gene is TRBV11-3, the J gene TRBJ2-1; 9 nucleotides agree with TRBD2. The germline gives CDR1 SGHNT, CDR2 YENEEA. V lost 4 bases, J lost 14 bases, and 6 bases stayed unmatched. The CDR3 is 12 residues long. The chain's CDR3 is CASSSGPSGKFF. The CDR3 DNA reads as TGTGCCAGCAGCTCAGGGCCTAGCGGGAAGTTCTTC.

The chain recombines TRBV6-6 with TRBJ1-5; TRBD1 might be the D (5 bases). Trimming removed 8 bases from V and 3 bases from J, with 17 bases in between. This CDR3 comprises 15 residues. Germline V gives CDR1 MNHNY, CDR2 SVGAGI (reference sequence). This CDR3 is CASGRAEGPNQPQHF. CDR3 coding DNA: TGTGCCAGCGGTCGGGCGGAGGGACCCAATCAGCCCCAGCATTTT.

This chain connects TRBV4-1 to TRBJ2-1, with 11 positions matching TRBD2. Germline assignment: CDR1 MGHRA and CDR2 YSYEKL. V shed 3 bases and J 4 bases; nucleotides not matched to a gene: 2. The CDR3 sequence is 15 residues long. This chain's CDR3 is CASSQTSGAYNEQFF. CDR3 coding DNA: TGCGCCAGCAGCCAGACTAGCGGGGCATACAATGAGCAGTTCTTC.

This rearrangement joins TRBV11-3 to TRBJ2-7, with 8 bases identical to TRBD1. Germline trimming cut 4 bases from V and 0 bases from J; bases unmatched to any gene: 2. The CDR3 spans 14 residues. Germline values: CDR1 SGHNT, CDR2 YENEEA. CDR3 amino acids: CASSSTGGSYEQYF. The CDR3, as DNA: TGTGCCAGCAGCTCAACAGGGGGCTCCTACGAGCAGTACTTC.

This rearrangement joins TRBV2 to TRBJ1-2; the match to TRBD1 covers 9 bases. Trimming at V came to 4 bases and at J to 4 bases, leaving 7 bases not matched to a gene. The CDR3 length is 15 residues. Germline V lookup: CDR1 SNHLY, CDR2 FYNNEI. The CDR3 bases are TGTGCCAGCAGTGGAGAGGGACAGGGAACCTATGGCTACACCTTC. This translates into CASSGEGQGTYGYTF.

The V gene is TRBV19, the J gene TRBJ1-3; D possibly corresponds to TRBD1 (5 bases). Germline loops: CDR1 LNHDA, CDR2 SQIVND (reference sequence). This CDR3 is 14 amino acids long. V was clipped by 8 bases and J by 4 bases, with 15 bases between them. This CDR3 is CASGVEGRGNTIYF. CDR3 bases: TGTGCCAGTGGAGTCGAGGGGAGGGGAAACACCATATATTTT.

The rearrangement links TRBV5-6 to TRBJ1-2; D is unresolved. V was cut by 6 bases and J by 4 bases, with 19 bases left in between. Per the germline V gene, CDR1 is SGHDT and CDR2 is YYEEEE. The length of the CDR3 is 15 residues. The CDR3 DNA is TGTGCCAGCACCCCATTGGCGGCGCTGGGCTATGGCTACACCTTC. It is translated as CASTPLAALGYGYTF.

The genes are TRBV29-1 and TRBJ1-1; 11 bases align to TRBD1. The CDR3 is 14 residues long. Germline trimming cut 6 bases from V and 4 bases from J; bases unmatched to any gene: 7. The germline gives CDR1 SQVTM, CDR2 ANQGSEA. The CDR3 here is CSVVSGTGGTEAFF. DNA for the CDR3: TGCAGCGTCGTATCCGGGACAGGGGGCACTGAAGCTTTCTTT.

The chain has TRBV25-1 and TRBJ2-5; TRBD1 matches 11 bases. The CDR3 extends over 14 amino acids. The V gene's germline CDR1 is MGHDK and CDR2 SYGVNS. J lost 5 bases, V lost 7 bases, and 6 bases had no gene match. CDR3 in amino acids: CASTRTGGAETQYF. The CDR3 DNA reads TGTGCCAGCACCCGGACAGGGGGCGCCGAGACCCAGTACTTC.

The chain uses TRBV7-9 and TRBJ2-7; tentative D call: TRBD1 (6 bases). V was shortened by 8 bases and J by 9 bases, with 20 bases between the two germline ends. This CDR3 comprises 13 residues. Germline V lookup: CDR1 SEHNR, CDR2 FQNEAQ (reference sequence). CDR3 nucleotides: TGTGCCAGCCAAGGGACAATCCCTACGGGGCAGTACTTC. Translated: CASQGTIPTGQYF.

This chain connects TRBV11-3 to TRBJ2-2; 10 bases align to TRBD2. CDR1 and CDR2 from the germline V gene are SGHNT and YENEEA. The junction had 9 bases not matched to a gene; V was cut back by 5 bases and J by 3 bases. This CDR3 is built from 17 residues. The CDR3: CASSPIAGGIDTGELFF. The DNA of the CDR3 is TGTGCCAGCAGCCCGATAGCGGGAGGAATCGACACCGGGGAGCTGTTTTTT. The full variable domain, with the rest looked up from reference TRBV11-3 and TRBJ2-2, is EAGVVQSPRYKIIEKKQPVAFWCNPISGHNTLYWYLQNLGQGPELLIRYENEEAVDDSQLPKDRFSAERLKGVDSTLKIQPAELGDSAVYLCASSPIAGGIDTGELFFGEGSRLTVL.

The chain carries TRBV30 and TRBJ1-4; 7 nucleotides line up with TRBD1. CDR3 length equals 14 residues. Germline loops: CDR1 GTSNPN, CDR2 SVGIG (reference sequence). The V and J ends lost 5 bases and 4 bases, in that order; junction bases with no gene match: 7. The CDR3 loop reads CAWGRTGINEKLFF. CDR3 in DNA: TGTGCCTGGGGGAGGACAGGAATTAATGAAAAACTGTTTTTT.